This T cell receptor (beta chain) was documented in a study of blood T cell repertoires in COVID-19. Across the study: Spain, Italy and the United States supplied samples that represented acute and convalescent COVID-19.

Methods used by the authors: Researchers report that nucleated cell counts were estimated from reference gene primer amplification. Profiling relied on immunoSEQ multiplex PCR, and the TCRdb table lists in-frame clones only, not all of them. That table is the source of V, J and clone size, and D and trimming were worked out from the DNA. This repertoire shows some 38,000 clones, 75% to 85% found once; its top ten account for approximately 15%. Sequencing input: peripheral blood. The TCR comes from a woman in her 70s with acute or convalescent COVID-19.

CDR3 residues: CASSLVASGSQGNEQFF. DNA of the CDR3: TGTGCCAGCAGCTTAGTGGCTAGCGGGAGTCAGGGGAATGAGCAGTTCTTC. J is TRBJ2-1 and V is TRBV7-2; TRBD2 matches at 10 bases. The junction had 10 bases not matched to a gene; V was cut back by 1 base and J by 7 bases. The CDR3 is 17 amino acids. Germline V gene sequence: CDR1 SGHTA, CDR2 FQGNSA.